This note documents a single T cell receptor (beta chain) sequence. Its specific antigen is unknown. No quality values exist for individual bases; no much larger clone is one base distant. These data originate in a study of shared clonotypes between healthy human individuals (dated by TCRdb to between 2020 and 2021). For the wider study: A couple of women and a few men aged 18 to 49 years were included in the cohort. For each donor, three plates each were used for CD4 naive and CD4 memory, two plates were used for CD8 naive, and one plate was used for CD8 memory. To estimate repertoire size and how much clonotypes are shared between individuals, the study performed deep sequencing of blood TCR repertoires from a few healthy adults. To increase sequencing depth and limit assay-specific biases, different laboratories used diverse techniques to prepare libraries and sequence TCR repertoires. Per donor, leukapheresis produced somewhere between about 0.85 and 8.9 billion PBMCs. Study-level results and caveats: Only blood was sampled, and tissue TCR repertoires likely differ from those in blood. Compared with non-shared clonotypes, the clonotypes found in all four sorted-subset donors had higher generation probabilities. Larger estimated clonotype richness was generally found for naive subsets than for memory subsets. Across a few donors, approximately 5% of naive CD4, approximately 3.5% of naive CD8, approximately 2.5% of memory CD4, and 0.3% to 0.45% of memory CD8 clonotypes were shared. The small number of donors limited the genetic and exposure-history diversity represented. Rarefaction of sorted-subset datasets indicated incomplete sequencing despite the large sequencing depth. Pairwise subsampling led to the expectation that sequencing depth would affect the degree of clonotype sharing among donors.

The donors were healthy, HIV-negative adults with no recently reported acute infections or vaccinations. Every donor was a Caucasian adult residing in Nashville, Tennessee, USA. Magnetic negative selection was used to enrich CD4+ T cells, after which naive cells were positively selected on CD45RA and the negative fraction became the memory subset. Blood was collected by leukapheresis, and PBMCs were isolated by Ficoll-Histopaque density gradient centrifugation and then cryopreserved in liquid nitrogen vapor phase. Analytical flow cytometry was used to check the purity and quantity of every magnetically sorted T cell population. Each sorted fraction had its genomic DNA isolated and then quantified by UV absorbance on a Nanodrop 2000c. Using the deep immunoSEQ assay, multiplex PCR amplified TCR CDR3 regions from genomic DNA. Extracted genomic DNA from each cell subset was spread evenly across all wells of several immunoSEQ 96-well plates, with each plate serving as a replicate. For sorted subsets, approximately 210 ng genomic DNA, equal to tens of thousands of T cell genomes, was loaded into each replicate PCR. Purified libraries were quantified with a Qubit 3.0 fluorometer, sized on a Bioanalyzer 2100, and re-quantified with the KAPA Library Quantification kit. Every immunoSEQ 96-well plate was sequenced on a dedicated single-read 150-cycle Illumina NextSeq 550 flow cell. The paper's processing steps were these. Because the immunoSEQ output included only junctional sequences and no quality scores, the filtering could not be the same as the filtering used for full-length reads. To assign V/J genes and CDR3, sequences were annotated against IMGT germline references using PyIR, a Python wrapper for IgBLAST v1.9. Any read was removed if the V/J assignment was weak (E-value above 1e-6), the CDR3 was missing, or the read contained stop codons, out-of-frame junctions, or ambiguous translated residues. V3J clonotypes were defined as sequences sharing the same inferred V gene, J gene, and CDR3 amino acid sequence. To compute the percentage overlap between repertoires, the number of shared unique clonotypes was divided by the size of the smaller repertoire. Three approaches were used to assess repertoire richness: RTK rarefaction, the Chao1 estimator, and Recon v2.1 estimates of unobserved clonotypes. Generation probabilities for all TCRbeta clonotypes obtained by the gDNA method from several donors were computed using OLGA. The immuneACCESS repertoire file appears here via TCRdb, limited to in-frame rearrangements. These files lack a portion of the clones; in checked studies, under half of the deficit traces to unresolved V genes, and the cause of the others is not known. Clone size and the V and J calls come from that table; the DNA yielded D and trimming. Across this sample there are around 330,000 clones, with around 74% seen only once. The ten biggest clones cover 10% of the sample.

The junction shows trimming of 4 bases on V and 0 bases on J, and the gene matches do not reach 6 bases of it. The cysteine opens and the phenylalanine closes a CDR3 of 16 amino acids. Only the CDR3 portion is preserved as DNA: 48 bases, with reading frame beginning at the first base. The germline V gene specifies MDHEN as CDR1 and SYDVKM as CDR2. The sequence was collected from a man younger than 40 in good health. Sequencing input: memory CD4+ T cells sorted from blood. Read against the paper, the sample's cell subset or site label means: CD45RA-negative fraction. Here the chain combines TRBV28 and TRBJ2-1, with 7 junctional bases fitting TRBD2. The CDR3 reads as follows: CASSSPGRSSYNEQFF. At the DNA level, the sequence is TGTGCCAGCAGTTCCCCCGGGAGGAGCTCCTACAATGAGCAGTTCTTC.